This T cell receptor (beta chain) derives from a study of T cell repertoires in cytomegalovirus infection. Looking at the study overall: Both CMV infection and a matching HLA type were indicated by public TCR beta signatures.

Regarding the study as a whole: Cumulative public TCR beta family frequency identified CMV carriers with the relevant HLA. Predominance within the ex vivo response was attributable to HLA-C-restricted CMV-specific TCR beta clonotypes.

The ends were cut back, 5 bases at V and 4 bases at J, with 12 bases in the middle. Germline assignment: CDR1 MDHEN and CDR2 SYDVKM. The CDR3 consists of 14 residues. MiXCR, applied by TCRdb to the reads, yields one record per CDR3 protein. The repertoire consists of about 830,000 distinct CDR3 sequences, with approximately 32% occurring once and the leading ten covering approximately 13%. A remark on this clonotype: Its antigen remains unknown.

This chain joins TRBV28 and TRBJ1-3, with D maybe TRBD1 (6 bases). The origin of this receptor is a human donor in good health (CMV status not recorded). Some clones in this sample may be carry-over from other donors' samples. This sample comprised cultured CD8+ T cells from PBMCs, obtained from culture after CMV antigen stimulation. Written as DNA, the CDR3 is TGTGCCAGCAGTAAACGGGGGGCAGGAAACACCATATATTTT. It codes for CASSKRGAGNTIYF.